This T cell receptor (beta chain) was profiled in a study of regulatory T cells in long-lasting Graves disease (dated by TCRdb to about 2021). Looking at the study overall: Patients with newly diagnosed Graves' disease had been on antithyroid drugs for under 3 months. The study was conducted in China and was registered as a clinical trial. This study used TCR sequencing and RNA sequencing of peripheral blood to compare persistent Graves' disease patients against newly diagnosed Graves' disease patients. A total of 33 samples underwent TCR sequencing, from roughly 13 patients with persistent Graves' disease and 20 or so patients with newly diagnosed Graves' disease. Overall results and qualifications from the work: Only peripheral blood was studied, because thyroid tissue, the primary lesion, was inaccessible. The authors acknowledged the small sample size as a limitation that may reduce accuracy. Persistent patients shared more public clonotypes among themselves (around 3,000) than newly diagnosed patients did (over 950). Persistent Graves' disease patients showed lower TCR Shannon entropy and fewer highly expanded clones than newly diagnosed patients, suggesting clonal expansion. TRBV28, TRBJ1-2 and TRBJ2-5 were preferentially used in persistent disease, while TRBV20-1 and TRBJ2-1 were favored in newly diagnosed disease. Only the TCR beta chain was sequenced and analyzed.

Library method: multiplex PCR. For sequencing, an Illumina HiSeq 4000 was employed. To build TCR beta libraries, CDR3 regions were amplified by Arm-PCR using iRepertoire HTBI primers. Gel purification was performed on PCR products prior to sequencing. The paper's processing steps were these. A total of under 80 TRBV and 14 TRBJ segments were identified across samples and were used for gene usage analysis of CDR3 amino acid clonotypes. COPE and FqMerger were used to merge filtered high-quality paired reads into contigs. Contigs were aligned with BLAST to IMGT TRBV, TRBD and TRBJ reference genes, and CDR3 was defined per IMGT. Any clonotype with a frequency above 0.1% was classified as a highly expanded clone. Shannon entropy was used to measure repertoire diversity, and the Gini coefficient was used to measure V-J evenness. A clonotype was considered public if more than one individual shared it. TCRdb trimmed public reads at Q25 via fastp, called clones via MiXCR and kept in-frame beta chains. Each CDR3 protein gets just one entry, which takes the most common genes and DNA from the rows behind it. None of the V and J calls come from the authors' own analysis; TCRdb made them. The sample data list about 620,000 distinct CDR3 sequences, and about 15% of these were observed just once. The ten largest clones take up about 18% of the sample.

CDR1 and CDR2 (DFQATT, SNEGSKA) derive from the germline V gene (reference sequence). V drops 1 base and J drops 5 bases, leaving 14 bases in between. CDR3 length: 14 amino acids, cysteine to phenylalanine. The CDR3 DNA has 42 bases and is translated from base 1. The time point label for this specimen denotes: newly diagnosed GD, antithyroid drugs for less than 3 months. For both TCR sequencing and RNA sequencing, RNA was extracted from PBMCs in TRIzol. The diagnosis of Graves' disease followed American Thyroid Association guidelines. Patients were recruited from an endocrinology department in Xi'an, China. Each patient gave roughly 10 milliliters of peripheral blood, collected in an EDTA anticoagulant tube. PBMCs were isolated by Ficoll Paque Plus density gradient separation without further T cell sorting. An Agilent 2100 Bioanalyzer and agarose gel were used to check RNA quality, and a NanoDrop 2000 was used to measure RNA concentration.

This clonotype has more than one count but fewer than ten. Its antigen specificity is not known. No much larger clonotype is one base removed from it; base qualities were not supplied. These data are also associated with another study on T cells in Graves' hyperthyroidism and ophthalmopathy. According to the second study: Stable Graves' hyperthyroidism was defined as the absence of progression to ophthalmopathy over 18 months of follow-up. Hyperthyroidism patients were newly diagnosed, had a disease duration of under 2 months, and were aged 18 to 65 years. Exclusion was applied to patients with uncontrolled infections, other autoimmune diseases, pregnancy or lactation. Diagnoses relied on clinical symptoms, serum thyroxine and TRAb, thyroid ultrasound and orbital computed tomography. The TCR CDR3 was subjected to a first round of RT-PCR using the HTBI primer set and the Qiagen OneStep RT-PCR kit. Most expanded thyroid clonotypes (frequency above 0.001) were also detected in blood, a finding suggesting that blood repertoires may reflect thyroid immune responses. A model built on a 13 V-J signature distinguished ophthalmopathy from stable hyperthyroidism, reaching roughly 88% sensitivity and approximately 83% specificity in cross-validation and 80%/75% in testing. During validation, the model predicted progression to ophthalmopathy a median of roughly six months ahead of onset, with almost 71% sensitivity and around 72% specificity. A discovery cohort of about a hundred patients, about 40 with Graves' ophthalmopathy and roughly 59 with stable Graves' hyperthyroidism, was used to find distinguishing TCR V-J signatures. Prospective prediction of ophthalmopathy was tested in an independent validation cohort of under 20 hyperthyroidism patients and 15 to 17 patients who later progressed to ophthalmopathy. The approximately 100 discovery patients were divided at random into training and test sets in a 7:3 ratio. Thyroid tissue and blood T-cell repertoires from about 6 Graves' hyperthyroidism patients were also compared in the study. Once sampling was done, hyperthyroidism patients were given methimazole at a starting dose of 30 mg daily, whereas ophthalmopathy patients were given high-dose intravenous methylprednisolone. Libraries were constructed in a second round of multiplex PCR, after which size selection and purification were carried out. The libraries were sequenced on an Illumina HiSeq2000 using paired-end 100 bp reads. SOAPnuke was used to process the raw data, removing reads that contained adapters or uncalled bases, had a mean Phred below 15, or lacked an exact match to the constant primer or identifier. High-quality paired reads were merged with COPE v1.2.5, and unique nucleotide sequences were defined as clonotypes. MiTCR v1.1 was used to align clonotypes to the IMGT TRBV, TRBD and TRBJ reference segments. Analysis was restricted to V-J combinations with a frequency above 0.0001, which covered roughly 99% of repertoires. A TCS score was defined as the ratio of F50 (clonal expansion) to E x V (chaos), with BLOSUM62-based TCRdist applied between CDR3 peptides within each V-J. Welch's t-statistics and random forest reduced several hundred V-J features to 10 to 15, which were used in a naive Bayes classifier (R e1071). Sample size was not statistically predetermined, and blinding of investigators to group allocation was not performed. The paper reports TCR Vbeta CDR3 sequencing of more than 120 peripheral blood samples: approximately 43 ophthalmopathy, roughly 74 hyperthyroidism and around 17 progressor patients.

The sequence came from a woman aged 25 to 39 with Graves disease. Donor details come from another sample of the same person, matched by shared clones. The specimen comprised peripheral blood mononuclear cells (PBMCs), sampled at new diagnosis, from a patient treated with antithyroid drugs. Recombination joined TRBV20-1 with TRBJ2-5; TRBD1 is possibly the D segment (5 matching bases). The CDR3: CSARGQTTQETQYF. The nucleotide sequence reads TGCAGTGCTAGAGGACAGACAACTCAGGAGACCCAGTACTTC.